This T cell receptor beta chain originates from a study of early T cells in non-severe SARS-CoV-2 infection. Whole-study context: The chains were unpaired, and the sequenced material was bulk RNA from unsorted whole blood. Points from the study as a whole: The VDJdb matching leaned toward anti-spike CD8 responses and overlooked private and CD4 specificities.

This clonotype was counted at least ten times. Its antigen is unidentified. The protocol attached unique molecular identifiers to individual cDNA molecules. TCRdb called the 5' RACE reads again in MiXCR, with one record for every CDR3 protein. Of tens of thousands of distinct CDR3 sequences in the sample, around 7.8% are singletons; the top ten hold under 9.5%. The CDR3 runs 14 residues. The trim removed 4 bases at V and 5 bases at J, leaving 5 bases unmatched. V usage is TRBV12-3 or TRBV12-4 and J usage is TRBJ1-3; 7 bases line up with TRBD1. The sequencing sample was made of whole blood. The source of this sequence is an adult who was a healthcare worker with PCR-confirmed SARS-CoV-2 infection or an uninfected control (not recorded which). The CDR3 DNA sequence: TGTGCCAGCAGTTCGACAGGGACCCGAAACACCATATATTTT. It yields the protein CASSSTGTRNTIYF.